Listed below are T cell receptor beta chains from one sample, sequenced in a study of early T cells in non-severe SARS-CoV-2 infection. Each CDR3 protein gets one entry after TCRdb re-called the 5' RACE reads with MiXCR. The sample lists tens of thousands of distinct CDR3 sequences, 12% occurring once. This specimen consisted of whole blood, obtained at baseline. The source of these receptors is an adult who was a healthcare worker with PCR-confirmed SARS-CoV-2 infection or an uninfected control (not recorded which). The donor label of this sample is uncertain. Both conserved end residues are part of each CDR3. A D gene is named only where the DNA matches it firmly. Clone size is not always given. Where it is, it says once, few, many or a class for expanded clones.

clone_size d_call j_call v_call cdr3_aa cdr3_nt
few - TRBJ2-1 TRBV11-2 CASSLVPGDDSDNEQFF TGTGCCAGCAGCTTAGTCCCGGGGGATGATAGCGACAATGAGCAGTTCTTC
many TRBD1 TRBJ1-6 TRBV20-1 CSAPERATGSSYNSPLHF TGCAGTGCTCCGGAAAGAGCGACAGGGAGCTCCTATAATTCACCCCTCCACTTT
few TRBD2 TRBJ2-1 TRBV24-1 CATSVGTSNEQFF TGTGCCACCAGTGTTGGGACTAGCAATGAGCAGTTCTTC
- - TRBJ2-3 TRBV20-1 CSARVVKDTQYF TGCAGTGCTAGAGTAGTGAAGGATACGCAGTATTTT
few - TRBJ1-1 TRBV5-5 CASNGNTEAFF TGTGCCAGCAACGGGAATACTGAAGCTTTCTTT
many TRBD2 TRBJ2-1 TRBV7-6 CASSLVPGGGNEQFF TGTGCCAGCAGCTTAGTCCCCGGGGGGGGCAATGAGCAGTTCTTC
- TRBD1 TRBJ1-5 TRBV19 CASISTGGSQPQHF TGTGCCAGTATCTCGACAGGGGGAAGTCAGCCCCAGCATTTT
- - TRBJ2-7 TRBV11-3 CASSPPGTKYEQYF TGTGCCAGCAGCCCTCCCGGGACGAAATACGAGCAGTACTTC
many TRBD1 TRBJ1-2 TRBV4-3 CASSQDQGAKYGYTF TGCGCCAGCAGCCAAGATCAGGGGGCGAAGTATGGCTACACCTTC
few - TRBJ1-1 TRBV6-1 CAGTAVDLNTEAFF TGTGCCGGCACGGCGGTAGACCTCAACACTGAAGCTTTCTTT
many TRBD1 TRBJ2-5 TRBV5-5 CASSWTGGAETQYF TGTGCCAGCAGCTGGACAGGGGGCGCAGAGACCCAGTACTTC